The 30 T cell receptor beta chains listed next were all sequenced from one sample in a study of T cell responses to AZD1222 COVID-19 vaccine. Sequenced by immunoSEQ multiplex PCR; TCRdb stores in-frame clones only, minus some. The sample has 85,000 to 110,000 clones, 91% seen once. Sequenced material: peripheral blood, taken on day 0 of AZD1222 vaccination. The source is an adult in good health.

This chain connects TRBV28 to TRBJ1-2; 9 positions agree with TRBD1. The junction had 4 bases not matched to a gene; V was cut back by 1 base and J by 4 bases. Germline-derived CDR1 and CDR2 are MDHEN and SYDVKM. CDR3 size: 15 residues. CDR3 amino acids: CASSLFSGQGYGYTF. CDR3 nucleotides: TGTGCCAGCAGTTTATTTTCGGGACAGGGCTATGGCTACACCTTC.

J is TRBJ1-2 and V is TRBV15, with a weak D call TRBD1 (6 bases). Germline assignment: CDR1 LNHNV and CDR2 YYDKDF (reference sequence). This CDR3 has 13 residues. The germline V and J ends were trimmed by 0 bases and 7 bases, with 9 bases remaining between them. DNA of the CDR3: TGTGCCACCAGCAGAGATTTAGGGGGTGGCTACACCTTC. Its translation: CATSRDLGGGYTF.

The CDR3 region is CASSHLRVEAPEQYF. As DNA, the CDR3 is TGTGCCAGCAGCCATTTAAGAGTAGAGGCCCCCGAGCAGTACTTC. The J gene is TRBJ2-7, the V gene TRBV4-2, with D uncertain. The CDR3 consists of 15 residues. The V end was cut by 3 bases, the J end by 6 bases, with 18 bases between. Germline V gene data show CDR1 as LGHNA and CDR2 as YNFKEQ.

In this sample, this clone turned up once. This chain links TRBV10-3 with TRBJ1-2; TRBD1 agrees at 9 bases. CDR3 length: 14 residues. Germline CDR1 ENHRY, CDR2 SYGVKD. The junction had 6 bases not matched to a gene; V was cut back by 3 bases and J by 7 bases. The CDR3 DNA is TGTGCCATCAGTGAAGGACAGGGGAGATTTGGCTACACCTTC. It codes for CAISEGQGRFGYTF.

The gene calls are TRBV9 and TRBJ1-2, with D maybe TRBD1 (6 bases). Looked up from germline, CDR1 is SGDLS and CDR2 is YYNGEE. The V end was cut by 3 bases, the J end by 8 bases, with 14 bases between. The CDR3 is made up of 13 amino acids. The CDR3 here is CASSAQTGSGYTF. DNA for the CDR3: TGTGCCAGCAGCGCCCAAACAGGGTCCGGCTACACCTTC.

The genes are TRBV5-1 and TRBJ2-2; D possibly corresponds to TRBD1 (5 bases). V was trimmed by 0 bases and J by 2 bases, leaving 17 bases between them. The germline V gene has CDR1 SGHRS and CDR2 YFSETQ. This CDR3 spans 18 amino acids. In DNA form, the CDR3 reads TGCGCCAGCAGCTTGGCCCCCCCCGGCAGGGCCAACACCGGGGAGCTGTTTTTT. This gives the protein CASSLAPPGRANTGELFF.

The V gene is TRBV11-1, the J gene TRBJ2-1, with 10 bases lining up with TRBD1. V dropped 5 bases and J dropped 7; count of bases not matched to a gene: 11. Germline V CDR1 and CDR2: SGHAT, FQDESV (reference sequence). The CDR3 has 16 amino acids. The CDR3 region has the DNA TGTGCCAGCAGCAGGGACAGGGGTCAAACATTTAATGAGCAGTTCTTC. Translating it yields CASSRDRGQTFNEQFF.

The chain is built from TRBV5-1 and TRBJ2-2; D is perhaps TRBD1 (6 bases). Trimming removed 5 bases from V and 0 bases from J, with 11 bases in between. Germline CDR1 and CDR2: SGHRS and YFSETQ. The CDR3 consists of 15 residues. CDR3 DNA: TGCGCCAGCAGGATAGGGACATCGAACACCGGGGAGCTGTTTTTT. Amino acids: CASRIGTSNTGELFF.

The chain has TRBV5-1 and TRBJ1-1; D remains ambiguous. V dropped 3 bases and J dropped 0 bases, with 9 bases sitting between them. The CDR3 extends over 14 amino acids. Germline V lookup: CDR1 SGHRS, CDR2 YFSETQ. The CDR3 protein is CASSSPTLNTEAFF. CDR3 DNA sequence: TGCGCCAGCAGCTCCCCTACACTGAACACTGAAGCTTTCTTT.

CDR3 DNA sequence: TGTGCCAGCAGTCTCCGACTCCTACCCGGATCGGATGAGCAGTTCTTC. Its translation is CASSLRLLPGSDEQFF. The chain combines TRBV2 with TRBJ2-1; D is unresolved. Germline V CDR1 and CDR2: SNHLY, FYNNEI. V was clipped by 5 bases and J by 8 bases, with 22 bases between them. The CDR3 spans 16 residues.

The chain employs TRBV5-5 and TRBJ2-5, with 9 bases identical to TRBD2. The CDR3 totals 16 residues. Trimming at V came to 0 bases and at J to 2 bases, leaving 5 bases not matched to a gene. The germline CDR1 and CDR2 sequences are SGHKS and YYEKEE (reference sequence). In DNA form, the CDR3 reads TGTGCCAGCAGCTTGGCGGCGGGAGGGGGGCAAGAGACCCAGTACTTC. Its translation is CASSLAAGGGQETQYF.

The rearrangement joins TRBV21-1 to TRBJ1-1; TRBD1 was called by the table and not checked on the DNA. TRBV21-1 is flagged as a pseudogene. The CDR3 length is 14 residues. CDR3 protein: CANQDSRMNTEAFF. CDR3 sequence (DNA): TGTGCCAACCAGGACAGCCGTATGAACACTGAAGCTTTCTTT.

This chain uses TRBV7-8 with TRBJ2-2, with unresolved D. Looked up from germline, CDR1 is SGHVS and CDR2 is FQNEAQ. The V end was cut by 5 bases, the J end by 4 bases, with 8 bases between. The CDR3 length is 13 residues. The CDR3 here is CASSRGVTGELFF. The CDR3 region has the DNA TGTGCCAGCAGCCGTGGAGTCACCGGGGAGCTGTTTTTT.

The CDR3 DNA reads TGTGCCAGCAGCCCCTCCGGGGAGACCCAGTACTTC. It is translated as CASSPSGETQYF. The J gene is TRBJ2-5, the V gene TRBV12-3 or TRBV12-4, with no clear D. The CDR3 has 12 amino acids. Trimming removed 6 bases from V and 5 bases from J, with 10 bases in between.

The chain couples TRBV19 to TRBJ2-3; TRBD2 matches 7 bases. J gave up 3 bases and V 5 bases, and 14 bases lay outside the gene matches. Germline assignment: CDR1 LNHDA and CDR2 SQIVND (reference sequence). The CDR3 sequence is 17 residues long. CDR3 amino acids: CASSHRLGGSRTDTQYF. The DNA for the CDR3 is TGTGCCAGTAGTCATAGGCTGGGGGGGTCCAGGACAGATACGCAGTATTTT.

The chain combines TRBV7-9 with TRBJ2-7, with a weak D call TRBD1 (5 bases). The CDR3 totals 15 residues. Germline loops: CDR1 SEHNR, CDR2 FQNEAQ (reference sequence). V shed 4 bases and J shed 0 bases, with 13 bases lying between them. CDR3 bases: TGTGCCAGCAGCTCCGCCGCAGGGATCTCCTACGAGCAGTACTTC. Protein product: CASSSAAGISYEQYF.

CDR3 loop: CASSGLSASSYEQYF. CDR3 nucleotides: TGTGCCAGCAGTGGCCTGAGCGCCAGCTCCTACGAGCAGTACTTC. V is TRBV2 and J is TRBJ2-7; D unresolved. Germline V CDR1 and CDR2: SNHLY, FYNNEI. The CDR3 sequence is 15 residues long. With 4 bases removed from V and 0 bases from J, the gap between germline ends came to 13 bases.

The V call is TRBV7-2, the J call TRBJ2-7; perhaps TRBD1 as D (5 bases). This CDR3 has 13 amino acids. V shed 5 bases and J shed 4 bases, with 12 bases lying between them. Germline values: CDR1 SGHTA, CDR2 FQGNSA. DNA of the CDR3: TGTGCCAGCAGCCCCAAAGGGGATTACGAGCAGTACTTC. Its protein product is CASSPKGDYEQYF.

The chain links TRBV7-3 to TRBJ2-5; D remains ambiguous. V shed 1 base and J shed 5 bases, with 8 bases lying between them. The CDR3 has 13 residues. CDR1 and CDR2 from the germline V gene are SGHTA and FQGTGA. The CDR3, as DNA: TGTGCCAGCAGCTTAAACGGCCCCGAGACCCAGTACTTC. Its protein is CASSLNGPETQYF. Full variable domain (rest looked up from reference TRBV7-3 and TRBJ2-5): GAGVSQTPSNKVTEKGKYVELRCDPISGHTALYWYRQSLGQGPEFLIYFQGTGAADDSGLPNDRFFAVRPEGSVSTLKIQRTERGDSAVYLCASSLNGPETQYFGPGTRLLVL.

This sequence joins TRBV30 and TRBJ1-6; D perhaps matches TRBD1 (6 bases). Germline loops: CDR1 GTSNPN, CDR2 SVGIG (reference sequence). CDR3 length: 13 amino acids. V gave up 5 bases and J gave up 5 bases, with 10 bases separating them. This CDR3 is CAWSGTNNSPLHF. In DNA, the CDR3 is TGTGCCTGGTCCGGGACAAATAATTCACCCCTCCACTTT.

V is TRBV15 and J is TRBJ1-2; D ambiguous. Trimming took 5 bases from V and 13 from J, leaving 23 bases between them. Germline lookup yields CDR1 LNHNV and CDR2 YYDKDF (reference sequence). The CDR3 runs to 14 residues. The CDR3 loop is CATSETFTSRTGTF. The CDR3 nucleotides are TGTGCCACCAGCGAAACGTTCACCTCTCGTACTGGCACCTTC.

V usage is TRBV9 and J usage is TRBJ2-1, with a weak D call TRBD2 (5 bases). The CDR3 is 15 residues long. Germline CDR1 is SGDLS and CDR2 is YYNGEE. Trimming pared 4 bases from V and 6 bases from J, leaving 17 bases between. The CDR3, as DNA: TGTGCCAGCAGCCTAGGCGGCGGGCAGTCCAATGAGCAGTTCTTC. It specifies CASSLGGGQSNEQFF.

CDR3 coding DNA: TGTGCCAGCAGCCCGGGGGGAAACACCATATATTTT. Its protein product is CASSPGGNTIYF. The genes are TRBV7-2 and TRBJ1-3; no clear D. The CDR3 sequence is 12 residues long. The ends were cut back, 5 bases at V and 4 bases at J, with 6 bases in the middle. Germline CDR1 reads SGHTA; CDR2 reads FQGNSA.

The V call is TRBV5-1, the J call TRBJ2-7; D possibly corresponds to TRBD1 (6 bases). Germline CDR1 and CDR2: SGHRS and YFSETQ. This CDR3 contains 13 residues. The ends were cut back, 4 bases at V and 4 bases at J, with 12 bases in the middle. CDR3 sequence: CASSVLGGYEQYF. The CDR3 bases are TGCGCCAGCAGCGTCTTAGGGGGATACGAGCAGTACTTC.

The chain links TRBV28 to TRBJ1-1, with a possible D match to TRBD1 (6 bases). Germline CDR1 reads MDHEN; CDR2 reads SYDVKM. There are 14 residues in the CDR3. The ends were cut back, 5 bases at V and 2 bases at J, with 12 bases in the middle. The CDR3 nucleotides read TGTGCCAGCAGTCAGGACAGCTCAAACACTGAAGCTTTCTTT. It encodes CASSQDSSNTEAFF.

The genes are TRBV6-1 and TRBJ1-2, with TRBD1 matching over 11 bases. The CDR3 extends over 18 amino acids. The V gene end was trimmed by 2 bases and the J gene end by 4 bases; junction bases not matched to a gene: 12. The V gene's germline CDR1 is MNHNS and CDR2 SASEGT. CDR3 DNA: TGTGCCAGCAGTGAATCCACCACGGACAGGGGGCTGTCCTATGGCTACACCTTC. As protein: CASSESTTDRGLSYGYTF.

The rearrangement joins TRBV7-6 to TRBJ2-5, with 13 bases aligning to TRBD2. V lost 5 bases to trimming and J lost 5 bases; unmatched junction nucleotides: 14. From germline, CDR1 is SGHVS and CDR2 FNYEAQ. CDR3 length equals 18 residues. CDR3 in DNA: TGTGCCAGCAGCCCAGGGACTAGCGGGAAGGGATGGGTTGAGACCCAGTACTTC. Amino acids: CASSPGTSGKGWVETQYF.

The chain links TRBV28 to TRBJ2-7; D is uncertain. V was trimmed by 10 bases and J by 6 bases, leaving 10 bases between them. Germline CDR1 is MDHEN and CDR2 is SYDVKM. The CDR3 runs 10 residues. In DNA, the CDR3 is TGTGCCACCAAAACGGTCGAGCAGTACTTC. It codes for CATKTVEQYF.

This chain connects TRBV19 to TRBJ2-1; TRBD2 matches 7 bases. This CDR3 region has 17 residues. In germline, CDR1 is LNHDA, CDR2 SQIVND (reference sequence). J lost 2 bases, V lost 3 bases, and 10 bases had no gene match. Here the CDR3 reads CASSMRGPSGTYNEQFF. CDR3 DNA sequence: TGTGCCAGTAGTATGCGGGGTCCTAGCGGTACCTACAATGAGCAGTTCTTC.

This clone was seen just once. This rearrangement joins TRBV2 to TRBJ2-3; D is perhaps TRBD2 (6 bases). V lost 11 bases to trimming and J lost 3 bases, with 15 bases between them. CDR1 is SNHLY and CDR2 is FYNNEI in the germline V gene. This CDR3 has 13 amino acids. This CDR3 is CAGKTGTTDTQYF. The CDR3 nucleotides are TGTGCCGGAAAGACCGGGACTACAGATACGCAGTATTTT.